This T cell receptor beta chain comes out of a study of radiation and T cells in renal cell carcinoma. Assay used: immunoSEQ multiplex PCR; TCRdb lists only in-frame clones, some missing. This table has 130,000 or so clones, around four fifths appearing once. Time point here: baseline pretreatment blood. Treatment of the sample: 15 Gy SBRT to primary tumor, nephrectomy 4 weeks later. This CDR3 has 11 residues. Trimming removed 1 base from V and 6 bases from J, with 6 bases in between. CDR1 is SQVTM, CDR2 ANQGSEA, per germline. This sequence originates from a woman aged 45-65 years with renal cell carcinoma. This chain links TRBV29-1 with TRBJ1-2; D is unclear. The source was blood, collected from a patient whose treatment included radiotherapy and nephrectomy. The CDR3 DNA reads TGCAGCGTTGAAGTGGGAAATGGCTACACCTTC. Translation gives CSVEVGNGYTF.